What follows are 31 T cell receptor beta chains derived from one specimen sequenced in a study of T cells after yellow fever vaccination (dated by TCRdb to the late 2010s). Libraries came from 5' RACE. TCRdb names Illumina HiSeq 2500 as the instrument used. The public sequencing data were trimmed at Q25 with fastp and processed into clonotypes with MiXCR by TCRdb, which kept only in-frame beta chains. CDR3 protein sequences are deduplicated, and each keeps its most common genes and DNA. Counted in this sample were hundreds of thousands of distinct CDR3 sequences; about 6.2% of them appeared once. Approximately 15% of the sample lies in the top ten. The treatment or condition label corresponds to: live attenuated yellow fever vaccine strain. The material was PBMCs, obtained 5 days after the yellow fever booster vaccination. The receptors here all came from a man between 25 and 39 years old who received the YFV17D yellow fever vaccine.

The rearrangement links TRBV5-1 to TRBJ2-4, with 7 positions matching TRBD1. This CDR3 comprises 16 residues. Germline loops: CDR1 SGHRS, CDR2 YFSETQ. V was clipped by 1 base and J by 2 bases; unmatched bases: 6. The CDR3 bases are TGCGCCAGCAGCTTGCCCATGACAGGGCCCAAAAACATTCAGTACTTC. It codes for CASSLPMTGPKNIQYF.

The chain is built from TRBV20-1 and TRBJ2-5; D assignment may be TRBD1 or TRBD2 (5 bases each). The CDR3 has 13 residues. Germline loops: CDR1 DFQATT, CDR2 SNEGSKA (reference sequence). Trimming removed 1 base at V and 10 bases at J, with 16 bases between. CDR3 in DNA: TGCAGTGCTAGAGGCGGCCCGGGGCAAGGCCAGTACTTC. Its protein is CSARGGPGQGQYF.

In this sample, this clonotype turned up a few times. The chain joins TRBV29-1 to TRBJ2-7; the D gene could be TRBD1 or TRBD2 (5 bases each). The CDR3 is 14 residues long. CDR1 is SQVTM, CDR2 ANQGSEA, per germline. Trimming left V 6 bases short and J 0 bases short, with 15 bases between. CDR3 coding DNA: TGCAGCGTCAACCCGGGTGGGACCTCCTACGAGCAGTACTTC. It encodes CSVNPGGTSYEQYF.

At least ten counts were recorded for this clonotype. The chain employs TRBV9 and TRBJ2-5; the D is unclear. The CDR3 spans 13 residues. Trimming took 0 bases from V and 1 from J, leaving 4 bases between them. CDR1 is SGDLS and CDR2 is YYNGEE in the germline V gene. The CDR3 is CASSVAGQETQYF. DNA for the CDR3: TGTGCCAGCAGCGTAGCTGGCCAAGAGACCCAGTACTTC. Complete variable domain (other parts from reference TRBV9 and TRBJ2-5): DSGVTQTPKHLITATGQRVTLRCSPRSGDLSVYWYQQSLDQGLQFLIQYYNGEERAKGNILERFSAQQFPDLHSELNLSSLELGDSALYFCASSVAGQETQYFGPGTRLLVL.

The chain has TRBV9 and TRBJ2-3, with D perhaps TRBD1 or TRBD2 (5 bases each). Germline V gene lookup returns CDR1 SGDLS and CDR2 YYNGEE. V was cut by 1 base and J by 1 base, with 10 bases left in between. This CDR3 comprises 15 residues. The CDR3 nucleotides are TGTGCCAGCAGCGTACGGACGGGACGCACAGATACGCAGTATTTT. Its translation is CASSVRTGRTDTQYF. The whole variable domain, remainder taken from reference TRBV9 and TRBJ2-3, is DSGVTQTPKHLITATGQRVTLRCSPRSGDLSVYWYQQSLDQGLQFLIQYYNGEERAKGNILERFSAQQFPDLHSELNLSSLELGDSALYFCASSVRTGRTDTQYFGPGTRLTVL.

The rearrangement links TRBV4-2 to TRBJ2-7, with 13 positions matching TRBD2. The CDR3 is 15 residues long. The germline V gene encodes CDR1 LGHNA and CDR2 YNFKEQ. V was pared by 1 base and J by 6 bases, with 3 bases of the junction left unmatched. This CDR3 reads CASSQGLAGGREQYF. The CDR3 DNA is TGTGCCAGCAGCCAAGGACTAGCGGGAGGACGCGAGCAGTACTTC.

This clonotype was observed a handful of times. The rearrangement uses TRBV15 and TRBJ2-5; D is unresolved. The CDR3 covers 15 residues. The germline V gene has CDR1 LNHNV and CDR2 YYDKDF (reference sequence). V dropped 4 bases and J dropped 5 bases, with 17 bases sitting between them. DNA for the CDR3: TGTGCCACCAGCATACCGTCAAAGATCCGGGAGACCCAGTACTTC. Translation gives CATSIPSKIRETQYF.

The sample holds many counts of this clonotype. This chain joins TRBV7-2 and TRBJ2-7; D not resolved. The length of the CDR3 is 13 residues. Trimming left V 0 bases short and J 4 bases short, with 7 bases between. Germline lookup yields CDR1 SGHTA and CDR2 FQGNSA. CDR3 amino acids: CASSLALTYEQYF. The CDR3, as DNA: TGTGCCAGCAGCTTAGCGCTAACTTACGAGCAGTACTTC.

In this sample, this clonotype turned up many times. The V call is TRBV7-3, the J call TRBJ2-3, with 8 bases fitting TRBD2. Germline V gene lookup returns CDR1 SGHTA and CDR2 FQGTGA. V shed 6 bases and J 6 bases; nucleotides not matched to a gene: 2. This CDR3 contains 12 residues. DNA for the CDR3: TGTGCCAGCAGTGAGCGGGGGGATACGCAGTATTTT. Protein: CASSERGDTQYF.

This clonotype was counted many times. The chain combines TRBV6-1 with TRBJ2-5; TRBD2 matches 10 bases. This CDR3 has 16 residues. Germline V gene sequence: CDR1 MNHNS, CDR2 SASEGT. J gave up 5 bases and V 6 bases, and 12 bases lay outside the gene matches. CDR3 amino acids: CASSLGTSGIGETQYF. The DNA of the CDR3 is TGTGCCAGCAGCCTTGGAACTAGCGGGATAGGGGAGACCCAGTACTTC.

At least ten counts were recorded for this clonotype. The J gene is TRBJ2-7, the V gene TRBV30; 9 bases match TRBD2. Germline V CDR1 and CDR2: GTSNPN, SVGIG (reference sequence). This CDR3 spans 14 amino acids. V shed 3 bases and J 4 bases; nucleotides not matched to a gene: 7. The CDR3 region has the DNA TGTGCCTGGAGCCCAAGCGGGAGGAATTACGAGCAGTACTTC. Encoded protein: CAWSPSGRNYEQYF.

This clonotype was recorded at least ten times. The rearrangement uses TRBV19 and TRBJ2-1; the D gene is possibly TRBD2 (5 bases). This CDR3 spans 16 amino acids. Germline CDR1 reads LNHDA; CDR2 reads SQIVND (reference sequence). Trimming took off 1 base at V and 5 bases at J, with 15 bases between the two ends. The chain's CDR3 is CASSIGSSGPHNEQFF. DNA of the CDR3: TGTGCCAGTAGTATAGGGTCCAGCGGCCCCCACAATGAGCAGTTCTTC.

This clonotype was recorded a few times. This chain links TRBV19 with TRBJ2-1, with D possibly TRBD1 on 5 matching bases. The CDR3 totals 13 residues. Germline assignment: CDR1 LNHDA and CDR2 SQIVND (reference sequence). The V gene lost 3 bases and the J gene lost 9 bases, with 12 bases spanning the gap. As DNA, the CDR3 is TGTGCCAGTAGTATTGGGGCCCGCGGTGAGCAGTTCTTC. This encodes CASSIGARGEQFF.

This clonotype was recorded a few times. DNA for the CDR3: TGTGCCAGCAGTGGGACTCCCTCCTACGAGCAGTACTTC. Its translation is CASSGTPSYEQYF. The chain has TRBV28 and TRBJ2-7, with D possibly matching TRBD2 (6 bases). The V and J ends lost 5 bases and 0 bases respectively, with 8 bases between them. Germline-derived CDR1 and CDR2 are MDHEN and SYDVKM. The CDR3 extends over 13 amino acids.

J is TRBJ2-2 and V is TRBV7-2; D call uncertain. CDR3 length equals 13 residues. Trimming removed 2 bases from V and 6 bases from J, with 7 bases in between. Per germline, CDR1 SGHTA and CDR2 FQGNSA. As DNA, the CDR3 is TGTGCCAGCAGCTTAAGGAGAGCCGGGGAGCTGTTTTTT. Translated, it gives CASSLRRAGELFF.

This clonotype showed up many times. The CDR3 sequence: CASSLEGGYNEQFF. CDR3 DNA: TGTGCCAGCAGCTTAGAGGGCGGATACAATGAGCAGTTCTTC. This sequence joins TRBV7-2 and TRBJ2-1; D is undetermined. CDR1 is SGHTA, CDR2 FQGNSA, per germline. Trimming pared 1 base from V and 4 bases from J, leaving 8 bases between. The CDR3 length is 14 residues.

This clonotype showed up just a few times. The chain uses TRBV27 and TRBJ2-7; 7 nucleotides match TRBD2. The V and J ends lost 5 bases and 2 bases, in that order; junction bases with no gene match: 12. The CDR3 extends over 16 amino acids. CDR1 is MNHEY and CDR2 is SMNVEV in the germline V gene (reference sequence). The CDR3 here is CASSHPPASGAYEQYF. CDR3 nucleotide sequence: TGTGCCAGCAGTCACCCCCCGGCTAGCGGTGCCTACGAGCAGTACTTC.

V is TRBV12-3 or TRBV12-4 and J is TRBJ1-2; no reliable D call. This CDR3 spans 14 amino acids. V lost 2 bases and J 4 bases, leaving 11 bases between the germline ends. The CDR3 reads CASSLFGGTYGYTF. DNA for the CDR3: TGTGCCAGCAGTTTATTCGGCGGCACCTATGGCTACACCTTC.

This clonotype was picked up many times. The chain carries TRBV6-1 and TRBJ2-4, with 8 bases fitting TRBD2. Per germline, CDR1 MNHNS and CDR2 SASEGT. The CDR3 consists of 14 residues. Germline trimming cut 8 bases from V and 7 bases from J; bases unmatched to any gene: 10. CDR3 sequence (DNA): TGTGCCAGCGGAGACCTAGCGGGTAGGAACATTCAGTACTTC. Translating gives CASGDLAGRNIQYF.

This chain uses TRBV6-1 with TRBJ2-7; maybe TRBD1 (6 bases). Looked up from germline, CDR1 is MNHNS and CDR2 is SASEGT. With 6 bases removed from V and 4 bases from J, the gap between germline ends came to 19 bases. The CDR3 is made up of 15 amino acids. The CDR3 coding sequence is TGTGCCAGCAGCCAGGGGCCTGGAGGAAAGTACGAGCAGTACTTC. This sequence encodes CASSQGPGGKYEQYF.

This clonotype was picked up a small number of times. The chain employs TRBV12-3 or TRBV12-4 and TRBJ2-1; no definite D call. The CDR3 totals 16 residues. Trimming removed 1 base from V and 0 bases from J, with 10 bases in between. CDR3 amino acids: CASSLEWRSSYNEQFF. As DNA, the CDR3 is TGTGCCAGCAGTTTAGAGTGGCGGAGCTCCTACAATGAGCAGTTCTTC.

This clonotype was observed a few times. The chain couples TRBV19 to TRBJ2-7; 9 positions agree with TRBD1. The V and J ends lost 6 bases and 1 base, in that order; junction bases with no gene match: 10. CDR3 length: 16 residues. Per germline, CDR1 LNHDA and CDR2 SQIVND (reference sequence). The CDR3 is CASRQTGGARSYEQYF. The CDR3 coding sequence is TGTGCCAGTAGGCAAACAGGGGGCGCAAGGTCCTACGAGCAGTACTTC. Full variable domain (missing parts from reference TRBV19 and TRBJ2-7): DGGITQSPKYLFRKEGQNVTLSCEQNLNHDAMYWYRQDPGQGLRLIYYSQIVNDFQKGDIAEGYSVSREKKESFPLTVTSAQKNPTAFYLCASRQTGGARSYEQYFGPGTRLTVT.

This clonotype showed up many times. The chain couples TRBV6-1 to TRBJ2-3, with 9 bases lining up with TRBD2. The CDR3 loop spans 14 amino acids. Per germline, CDR1 MNHNS and CDR2 SASEGT. J lost 5 bases, V lost 8 bases, and 8 bases had no gene match. Here the CDR3 reads CASFSGSSGDTQYF. DNA of the CDR3: TGTGCCAGCTTTAGCGGGAGTAGTGGAGATACGCAGTATTTT.

Many counts were recorded for this clonotype. This rearrangement joins TRBV3-1 to TRBJ2-5; 9 bases agree with TRBD1. V trimming: 5 bases; J trimming: 4 bases; junction bases outside the gene matches: 5. The CDR3 loop spans 14 amino acids. Germline V CDR1 and CDR2: LGHDT, YNNKEL (reference sequence). The CDR3 DNA reads TGTGCCAGCAGCTCACCGGGACAGGGAGAGACCCAGTACTTC. Translated, it gives CASSSPGQGETQYF.

The table lists this clonotype with many counts. This rearrangement joins TRBV15 to TRBJ2-5; D gene unclear. Germline values: CDR1 LNHNV, CDR2 YYDKDF (reference sequence). V was pared by 6 bases and J by 1 base, with 9 bases between. The CDR3 has 13 amino acids. CDR3 sequence reads: CATSSAAQETQYF. For the CDR3, the DNA is TGTGCCACCAGTTCGGCTGCCCAAGAGACCCAGTACTTC.

As for this clonotype: Here the CDR3 omits its conserved ending phenylalanine or tryptophan, so a read error is the likely source. The genes are TRBV30 and TRBJ2-7; tentatively, D is TRBD1 or TRBD2 (6 bases each). Trimming removed 0 bases from V and 3 bases from J, with 12 bases in between. Looked up from germline, CDR1 is GTSNPN and CDR2 is SVGIG (reference sequence). The CDR3 is made up of 14 amino acids. The CDR3 sequence is CAWSVLRGVYEQYS. In DNA, the CDR3 is TGTGCCTGGAGTGTACTGAGGGGGGTCTACGAGCAGTACTCC.

The V and J genes are TRBV25-1 and TRBJ2-7, with D possibly being TRBD2 (6 bases). CDR1 and CDR2 from the germline V gene are MGHDK and SYGVNS. The CDR3 has 15 residues. The V and J ends lost 3 bases and 7 bases respectively, with 19 bases between them. CDR3 nucleotide sequence: TGTGCCAGCAGTGATACTGGTACTTCCCGGGAGGAGCAGTACTTC. Translating it yields CASSDTGTSREEQYF.

This rearrangement joins TRBV4-3 to TRBJ1-2, with D uncertain. V shed 0 bases and J shed 5 bases, with 13 bases lying between them. The CDR3 totals 15 residues. The germline V gene has CDR1 LGHNA and CDR2 YSLEER. CDR3 protein: CASSQDAGSTYGYTF. The CDR3 nucleotides read TGCGCCAGCAGCCAAGATGCCGGGTCGACTTATGGCTACACCTTC.

This rearrangement joins TRBV29-1 to TRBJ2-7; weak D call: TRBD2 (6 bases). Between the trimmed V and J ends, which lost 5 bases and 6 bases, there was a span of 17 bases. CDR1 is SQVTM, CDR2 ANQGSEA, per germline. The CDR3 consists of 13 residues. The CDR3 coding sequence is TGCAGCGTTTCTGAGCCTCGGGGGTCCGAGCAGTACTTC. Translation: CSVSEPRGSEQYF.

Ten or more counts support this clonotype. This chain connects TRBV5-1 to TRBJ2-2; D uncertain. Trimming cost V 0 bases and J 7 bases, with 13 bases left between them. CDR1 is SGHRS and CDR2 is YFSETQ in the germline V gene. The CDR3 totals 15 residues. The DNA for the CDR3 is TGCGCCAGCAGCTTGGCGAGGATGCAGGACGGGGAGCTGTTTTTT. Translation gives CASSLARMQDGELFF. Looking up the rest from reference TRBV5-1 and TRBJ2-2 gives the full variable domain: KAGVTQTPRYLIKTRGQQVTLSCSPISGHRSVSWYQQTPGQGLQFLFEYFSETQRNKGNFPGRFSGRQFSNSRSEMNVSTLELGDSALYLCASSLARMQDGELFFGEGSRLTVL.

This clonotype was detected a few times. The rearrangement links TRBV6-2 or TRBV6-3 to TRBJ2-6; possible D gene TRBD2, 6 bases. The V end was cut by 1 base, the J end by 1 base, with 14 bases between. Germline CDR1 is MNHEY and CDR2 is SVGEGT. The CDR3 length is 18 residues. CDR3 bases: TGTGCCAGCAGTTACTGGGCTAGCGCAGAATCTGGGGCCAACGTCCTGACTTTC. Translation gives CASSYWASAESGANVLTF.